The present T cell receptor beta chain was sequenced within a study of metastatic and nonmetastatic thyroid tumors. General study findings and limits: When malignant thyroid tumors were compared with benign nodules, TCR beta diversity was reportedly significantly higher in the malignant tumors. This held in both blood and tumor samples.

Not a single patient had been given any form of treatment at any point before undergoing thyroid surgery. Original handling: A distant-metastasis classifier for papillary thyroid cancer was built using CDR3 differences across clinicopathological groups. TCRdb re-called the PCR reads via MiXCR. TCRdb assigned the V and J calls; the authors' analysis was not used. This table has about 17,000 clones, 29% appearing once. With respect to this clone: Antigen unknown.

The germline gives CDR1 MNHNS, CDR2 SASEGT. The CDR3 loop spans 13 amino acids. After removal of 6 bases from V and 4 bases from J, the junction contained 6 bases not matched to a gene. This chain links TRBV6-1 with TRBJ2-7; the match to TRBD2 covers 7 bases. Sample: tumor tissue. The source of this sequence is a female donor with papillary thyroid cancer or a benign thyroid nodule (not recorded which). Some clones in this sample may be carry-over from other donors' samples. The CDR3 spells CASSYEREYEQYF. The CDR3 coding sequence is TGTGCCAGCAGCTATGAGCGGGAATACGAGCAGTACTTC.